This T cell receptor (beta chain) emerged from a study of cytotoxic CD8 clonotypes in ibrutinib-treated CLL. The method was immunoSEQ multiplex PCR; TCRdb's version includes in-frame clones alone and lacks a portion of them. The repertoire holds tens of thousands of clones, with approximately 86% as singletons. Trimming left V 0 bases short and J 1 base short, with 8 bases between. The CDR3 has 15 amino acids. In germline, CDR1 is MGHRA, CDR2 YSYEKL. The specimen comprised PBMCs, sampled before ibrutinib treatment. This clonotype was obtained from a human donor with chronic lymphocytic leukemia. The chain has TRBV4-1 and TRBJ2-3; D unresolved. In DNA, the CDR3 is TGCGCCAGCAGCCAAGATGGGTTACGCACAGATACGCAGTATTTT. The encoded protein is CASSQDGLRTDTQYF.